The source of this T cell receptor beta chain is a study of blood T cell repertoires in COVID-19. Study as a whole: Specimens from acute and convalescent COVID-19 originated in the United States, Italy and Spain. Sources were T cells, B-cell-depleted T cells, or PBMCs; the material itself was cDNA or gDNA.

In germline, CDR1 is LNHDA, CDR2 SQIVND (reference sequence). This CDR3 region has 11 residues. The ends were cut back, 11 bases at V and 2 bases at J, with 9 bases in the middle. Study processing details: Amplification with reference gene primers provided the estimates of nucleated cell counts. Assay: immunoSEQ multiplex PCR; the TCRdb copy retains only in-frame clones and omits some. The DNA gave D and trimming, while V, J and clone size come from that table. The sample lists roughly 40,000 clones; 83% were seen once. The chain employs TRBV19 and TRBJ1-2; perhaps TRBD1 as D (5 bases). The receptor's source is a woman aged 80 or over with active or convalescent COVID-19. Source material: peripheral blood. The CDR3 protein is CAGGENYGYTF. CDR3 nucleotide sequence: TGTGCCGGGGGGGAGAACTATGGCTACACCTTC.